These 28 T cell receptor beta chains originate from one sample sequenced in a study of PD-L1 blockade in urothelial cancer (dated by TCRdb to 2016 to 2017). The time point label of this sample denotes: peripheral blood 6 weeks after treatment start. The library was obtained by the immunoSEQ multiplex PCR assay. What TCRdb holds here is the immuneACCESS table cut down to in-frame rearrangements. Part of the clones is not present; checked against another copy, under half of the missing clones reflect an unresolved V gene, and the others are unexplained. The sample profile shows over 100,000 clones; approximately 90% of them were found once. The ten biggest clones cover approximately 3.5% of the sample. Sequenced here: PBMCs, sampled around atezolizumab (anti-PD-L1) treatment. These receptors all come from a man in his fifties or sixties with urothelial cancer.

The chain links TRBV10-2 to TRBJ2-3; 7 positions match TRBD2. Unmatched junction bases numbered 4, after V lost 4 bases and J lost 0 bases. This CDR3 region has 15 residues. CDR1 is WSHSY, CDR2 SAAADI, per germline. The CDR3 protein is CASSALAESTDTQYF. The CDR3, as DNA: TGCGCCAGCAGTGCTCTAGCGGAAAGCACAGATACGCAGTATTTT.

The chain links TRBV4-2 to TRBJ2-7; tentative D call: TRBD1 (5 bases). The germline V gene has CDR1 LGHNA and CDR2 YNFKEQ. The CDR3 has 15 residues. V lost 0 bases to trimming and J lost 0 bases, with 9 bases between them. DNA for the CDR3: TGTGCCAGCAGCCAAGATTCCAGGGACTCCTACGAGCAGTACTTC. Amino acids: CASSQDSRDSYEQYF.

The chain recombines TRBV19 with TRBJ2-7, with a weak D call TRBD2 (6 bases). Per germline, CDR1 LNHDA and CDR2 SQIVND (reference sequence). This CDR3 contains 14 residues. Trimming cost V 5 bases and J 0 bases, with 11 bases left between them. The CDR3 nucleotides read TGTGCCAGTAGTTTAGGAGGGTTCTCCTACGAGCAGTACTTC. Protein product: CASSLGGFSYEQYF.

The genes are TRBV7-2 and TRBJ2-3, with 8 bases lining up with TRBD2. The CDR3 has 15 amino acids. CDR1 is SGHTA, CDR2 FQGNSA, per germline. Trimming at V came to 3 bases and at J to 2 bases, leaving 4 bases not matched to a gene. Here the CDR3 reads CASSFTSGHTDTQYF. DNA for the CDR3: TGTGCCAGCAGCTTTACTAGCGGCCACACAGATACGCAGTATTTT.

The chain employs TRBV6-1 and TRBJ2-3, with 8 positions matching TRBD2. The trim removed 0 bases at V and 4 bases at J, leaving 3 bases unmatched. The CDR3 is 15 amino acids. Germline V gene data show CDR1 as MNHNS and CDR2 as SASEGT. The CDR3 loop is CASSEAYGRADTQYF. DNA for the CDR3: TGTGCCAGCAGTGAAGCCTACGGGAGGGCAGATACGCAGTATTTT.

V gene TRBV10-1 combines with J gene TRBJ2-7, with TRBD1 matching over 7 bases. The CDR3 totals 12 residues. Germline loops: CDR1 WNHNN, CDR2 SYGVQD (reference sequence). J gave up 6 bases and V 6 bases, and 5 bases lay outside the gene matches. The CDR3 here is CASSDRVVEQYF. The CDR3 DNA sequence: TGCGCCAGCAGCGACAGGGTAGTCGAGCAGTACTTC.

This clone was picked up one time. The CDR3 coding sequence is TGCGCCAGCAGCTTGGATGGGCAGGGCAATCAGCCCCAGCATTTT. Its translation is CASSLDGQGNQPQHF. This chain links TRBV5-1 with TRBJ1-5; D unclear. V gave up 0 bases and J gave up 2 bases, with 9 bases separating them. From germline, CDR1 is SGHRS and CDR2 YFSETQ. The CDR3 has 15 amino acids.

This chain connects TRBV11-3 to TRBJ2-5, with 7 bases matching TRBD2. The J segment lost 1 base and the V segment lost 5 bases, leaving 7 bases of the junction unmatched. Looked up from germline, CDR1 is SGHNT and CDR2 is YENEEA. The CDR3 totals 15 residues. CDR3 bases: TGTGCCAGCAGCCAAGGTTCTAGCGGCCAAGAGACCCAGTACTTC. Amino acid sequence: CASSQGSSGQETQYF.

The chain combines TRBV28 with TRBJ1-1, with 8 bases matching TRBD1. The length of the CDR3 is 13 residues. With V trimmed by 6 bases and J by 7 bases, 7 bases remained unmatched. CDR1 and CDR2 (germline): MDHEN, SYDVKM. The CDR3 DNA reads TGTGCCAGCAGATTGGGACAGGAGGTTGAAGCTTTCTTT. Protein sequence: CASRLGQEVEAFF. Using reference TRBV28 and TRBJ1-1 for the parts outside the CDR3, the full variable domain is DVKVTQSSRYLVKRTGEKVFLECVQDMDHENMFWYRQDPGLGLRLIYFSYDVKMKEKGDIPEGYSVSREKKERFSLILESASTNQTSMYLCASRLGQEVEAFFGQGTRLTVV.

The CDR3 loop is CASSHEKRAFF. CDR3 nucleotide sequence: TGTGCCAGCAGCCACGAAAAGAGAGCTTTCTTT. The genes are TRBV4-2 and TRBJ1-1; the D is unclear. The CDR3 has 11 amino acids. Germline CDR1 is LGHNA and CDR2 is YNFKEQ. The V gene lost 3 bases and the J gene lost 10 bases, with 9 bases spanning the gap.

The genes are TRBV7-9 and TRBJ2-5; 8 bases are a match to TRBD1. Looked up from germline, CDR1 is SEHNR and CDR2 is FQNEAQ (reference sequence). This CDR3 has 14 residues. The V segment lost 5 bases and the J segment 4 bases; nucleotides outside the gene matches: 6. The CDR3 DNA reads as TGTGCCAGCAGCCCCGACAGGGGAGGAGAGACCCAGTACTTC. This codes for CASSPDRGGETQYF. The full variable domain, with the rest looked up from reference TRBV7-9 and TRBJ2-5, is DTGVSQNPRHKITKRGQNVTFRCDPISEHNRLYWYRQTLGQGPEFLTYFQNEAQLEKSRLLSDRFSAERPKGSFSTLEIQRTEQGDSAMYLCASSPDRGGETQYFGPGTRLLVL.

The chain uses TRBV4-3 and TRBJ1-2; TRBD1 aligns across 8 bases. The CDR3 extends over 14 amino acids. The junction had 2 bases not matched to a gene; V was cut back by 3 bases and J by 2 bases. Per germline, CDR1 LGHNA and CDR2 YSLEER. CDR3: CASSQNRGNYGYTF. In nucleotides, the CDR3 is TGCGCCAGCAGCCAGAACAGGGGGAACTATGGCTACACCTTC.

This CDR3 is CASSSGLGEGLRGELFF. For the CDR3, the DNA is TGTGCCAGCAGCTCTGGGCTTGGAGAGGGCCTTCGCGGGGAGCTGTTTTTT. The V call is TRBV7-2, the J call TRBJ2-2, with D maybe TRBD2 (5 bases). CDR1 is SGHTA and CDR2 is FQGNSA in the germline V gene. The CDR3 sequence is 17 residues long. The germline V and J ends were trimmed by 4 bases and 7 bases, with 22 bases remaining between them.

The V and J genes are TRBV9 and TRBJ1-1; no clear D gene. The CDR3 contains 16 residues. Trimming stripped 0 bases from V and 5 bases from J, with 17 bases between. Per the germline V gene, CDR1 is SGDLS and CDR2 is YYNGEE. The CDR3 loop is CASSVGPNTAGTEAFF. The CDR3 nucleotides read TGTGCCAGCAGCGTAGGGCCCAACACTGCGGGAACTGAAGCTTTCTTT. The whole variable domain, filled in from reference TRBV9 and TRBJ1-1, reads DSGVTQTPKHLITATGQRVTLRCSPRSGDLSVYWYQQSLDQGLQFLIQYYNGEERAKGNILERFSAQQFPDLHSELNLSSLELGDSALYFCASSVGPNTAGTEAFFGQGTRLTVV.

A single count supports this clone. This sequence joins TRBV9 and TRBJ2-1; 8 nucleotides align to TRBD1. CDR3 length equals 15 residues. Germline V gene lookup returns CDR1 SGDLS and CDR2 YYNGEE. V lost 1 base and J lost 6; bases outside the gene matches: 6. Here the CDR3 DNA reads TGTGCCAGCAGCGTACGACAGGGGAAGGGCAATGAGCAGTTCTTC. Translated: CASSVRQGKGNEQFF.

This clone was counted between two and nine times. The chain carries TRBV11-2 and TRBJ1-6, with 7 bases matching TRBD1. This CDR3 has 14 amino acids. Germline-derived CDR1 and CDR2 are SGHAT and FQNNGV. After removal of 8 bases from V and 7 bases from J, the junction contained 8 bases not matched to a gene. The DNA for the CDR3 is TGTGCCAGCGAGAGACAGGGTGGGAATTCACCCCTCCACTTT. Its protein is CASERQGGNSPLHF.

V and J are TRBV6-1 and TRBJ1-2; possible D gene TRBD1, 5 bases. The CDR3 sequence is 14 residues long. Germline V lookup: CDR1 MNHNS, CDR2 SASEGT. Trimming stripped 7 bases from V and 5 bases from J, with 17 bases between. The CDR3 nucleotides read TGTGCCAGCACCGTCAATGGGGGGATATATGGCTACACCTTC. Translation: CASTVNGGIYGYTF.

CDR3 sequence reads: CASSPGTGDLGEQYF. The DNA for the CDR3 is TGTGCCAGTAGTCCCGGGACAGGGGATTTGGGCGAGCAGTACTTC. The V and J genes are TRBV19 and TRBJ2-7, with 10 bases lining up with TRBD1. The CDR3 runs 15 residues. The germline V gene encodes CDR1 LNHDA and CDR2 SQIVND (reference sequence). Germline trimming cut 5 bases from V and 6 bases from J; bases unmatched to any gene: 10.

V gene TRBV7-2 combines with J gene TRBJ2-2, with 7 bases identical to TRBD1. The length of the CDR3 is 19 residues. J lost 7 bases, V lost 3 bases, and 20 bases had no gene match. CDR1 SGHTA and CDR2 FQGNSA come from the germline V gene. CDR3 nucleotide sequence: TGTGCCAGCAGCTTTCCCCCGGTCCCAAAGACAGGGCTGGACGGGGAGCTGTTTTTT. This codes for CASSFPPVPKTGLDGELFF. Variable domain in full (rest from reference TRBV7-2 and TRBJ2-2): GAGVSQSPSNKVTEKGKDVELRCDPISGHTALYWYRQSLGQGLEFLIYFQGNSAPDKSGLPSDRFSAERTGGSVSTLTIQRTQQEDSAVYLCASSFPPVPKTGLDGELFFGEGSRLTVL.

The rearrangement links TRBV9 to TRBJ2-1, with TRBD1 matching over 7 bases. The germline gives CDR1 SGDLS, CDR2 YYNGEE. This CDR3 spans 18 amino acids. V lost 4 bases to trimming and J lost 10 bases; unmatched junction nucleotides: 23. The DNA of the CDR3 is TGTGCCAGCAGCACAAAGACAGGGTGGGTTAACTCCCAGGCCGAGCAGTTCTTC. Translation: CASSTKTGWVNSQAEQFF.

The table lists this clone with a count of one. V is TRBV6-1 and J is TRBJ1-2, with 12 positions matching TRBD1. The germline V gene encodes CDR1 MNHNS and CDR2 SASEGT. The CDR3 is 13 residues long. V lost 7 bases to trimming and J lost 8 bases; unmatched junction nucleotides: 5. CDR3: CASTGDRGLGYTF. CDR3 in DNA: TGTGCCAGCACTGGGGACAGGGGGCTCGGCTACACCTTC.

In DNA form, the CDR3 reads TGTGCCAGCTCACCTACAACCACTGAAGCTTTCTTT. Translated, it gives CASSPTTTEAFF. The chain is built from TRBV18 and TRBJ1-1; D remains unclear. The germline V gene has CDR1 KGHSH and CDR2 LQKENI. Trimming pared 3 bases from V and 4 bases from J, leaving 6 bases between. The CDR3 has 12 residues.

This chain links TRBV2 with TRBJ1-3; TRBD1 agrees at 7 bases. The CDR3 loop spans 15 amino acids. J was trimmed by 4 bases and V by 6 bases; bases with no gene match: 9. Germline V gene sequence: CDR1 SNHLY, CDR2 FYNNEI. The CDR3 region is CASRITGAAGNTIYF. The CDR3 nucleotides are TGTGCCAGCAGAATCACAGGGGCAGCCGGAAACACCATATATTTT.

This sequence joins TRBV4-3 and TRBJ1-5; D is uncertain. The V gene lost 0 bases and the J gene lost 5 bases, with 11 bases spanning the gap. Germline V lookup: CDR1 LGHNA, CDR2 YSLEER. The CDR3 is 15 residues long. The CDR3 sequence is CASSQDPGLDQPQHF. In DNA, the CDR3 is TGCGCCAGCAGCCAAGACCCTGGCCTGGATCAGCCCCAGCATTTT.

The V and J genes are TRBV2 and TRBJ2-1, with 9 nucleotides matching TRBD2. The CDR3 contains 16 residues. J was trimmed by 7 bases and V by 3 bases; bases with no gene match: 10. Per the germline V gene, CDR1 is SNHLY and CDR2 is FYNNEI. The CDR3 reads CASSDLDSGSVNEQFF. The CDR3 nucleotides are TGTGCCAGCAGTGATTTGGATAGCGGGAGTGTGAATGAGCAGTTCTTC.

The V gene is TRBV9, the J gene TRBJ2-1; 8 bases agree with TRBD2. V dropped 0 bases and J dropped 8; count of bases not matched to a gene: 7. Germline CDR1 SGDLS, CDR2 YYNGEE. This CDR3 has 15 residues. CDR3 region: CASSVAPREGDEQFF. The CDR3 region has the DNA TGTGCCAGCAGCGTAGCCCCCCGGGAGGGTGATGAGCAGTTCTTC.

The rearrangement uses TRBV5-4 and TRBJ2-1; 8 bases are shared with TRBD2. The germline V gene has CDR1 SGHNT and CDR2 YYREEE (reference sequence). Trimming took 1 base from V and 3 from J; bases not matched to a gene: 18. The CDR3 contains 20 residues. Here the CDR3 reads CASSLSLAGGASLYYNEQFF. The DNA of the CDR3 is TGTGCCAGCAGCTTGAGTCTGGCGGGGGGTGCTTCCTTATACTACAATGAGCAGTTCTTC.

Only a few counts were recorded for this clone. V usage is TRBV20-1 and J usage is TRBJ2-5; 7 nucleotides agree with TRBD1. Per the germline V gene, CDR1 is DFQATT and CDR2 is SNEGSKA (reference sequence). The ends lost 6 bases at V and 9 bases at J; junction bases unmatched: 7. CDR3 size: 11 residues. CDR3 in amino acids: CSARDRRAQYF. The CDR3 DNA reads TGCAGTGCGAGGGACAGACGAGCCCAGTACTTC.